This TCR beta chain was recorded in a study of blood T cells in healthy people across ages. This clonotype is a singleton in its sample. This CDR3 has 10 residues. Germline loops: CDR1 SNHLY, CDR2 FYNNEI. J lost 12 bases, V lost 7 bases, and 5 bases had no gene match. Together with a sample-barcoded 5' primer, a J-beta primer mix was included in a second PCR lasting about 7 to 11 cycles. TCRdb reprocessed the 5' RACE reads with MiXCR, giving one entry per CDR3 protein. The sample has about 1.4 million distinct CDR3 sequences, 45% to 70% seen once; the top ten hold 5% to 7%. The chain is built from TRBV2 and TRBJ2-5; 7 nucleotides line up with TRBD2. Input material: blood. This sequence originates from a young man in good health. CDR3 in amino acids: CASTGTKEYF. The CDR3 bases are TGTGCCAGCACTGGGACTAAGGAGTACTTC.